The 20 T cell receptor beta chains given below trace back to one sample, sequenced in a study of blood T cell repertoires in COVID-19. Repertoires were generated with immunoSEQ multiplex PCR, while TCRdb's copy carries only in-frame clones and drops some. The table records around 230,000 clones, 70% to 85% of them present only once. The sequencing input was peripheral blood. These receptors originate from a woman older than 75 with acute or convalescent COVID-19.

The rearrangement uses TRBV7-3 and TRBJ2-3, with D possibly TRBD2 on 7 matching bases. Between the trimmed V and J ends, which lost 5 bases and 1 base, there was a span of 16 bases. The length of the CDR3 is 16 residues. Per germline, CDR1 SGHTA and CDR2 FQGTGA. This CDR3 reads CASSPLGGGGTDTQYF. The CDR3 coding sequence is TGTGCCAGCAGCCCCCTAGGAGGGGGGGGCACAGATACGCAGTATTTT.

This clone was seen only once. The J gene is TRBJ2-5, the V gene TRBV6-6; D is possibly TRBD1 (6 bases). The germline CDR1 and CDR2 sequences are MNHNY and SVGAGI (reference sequence). This CDR3 has 17 amino acids. V gave up 5 bases and J gave up 0 bases, with 19 bases separating them. CDR3 sequence: CASSPATGTRYQETQYF. For the CDR3, the DNA is TGTGCCAGCAGTCCCGCAACCGGGACACGGTACCAAGAGACCCAGTACTTC.

This clone was counted only a few times. This chain joins TRBV5-1 and TRBJ2-7, with TRBD2 identical over 15 bases. The germline V gene encodes CDR1 SGHRS and CDR2 YFSETQ. The CDR3 contains 17 residues. The trim removed 4 bases at V and 1 base at J, leaving 6 bases unmatched. CDR3 residues: CASSPGLAGGASYEQYF. The CDR3 coding sequence is TGCGCCAGCAGCCCGGGACTAGCGGGGGGTGCGTCCTACGAGCAGTACTTC.

The chain is built from TRBV5-6 and TRBJ2-5, with D possibly TRBD2 on 5 matching bases. The CDR3 runs to 18 residues. V gave up 1 base and J gave up 5 bases, with 24 bases separating them. The germline V gene encodes CDR1 SGHDT and CDR2 YYEEEE. For the CDR3, the DNA is TGTGCCAGCAGCTTGTGGTCGGCGGGCATGGCGTATCGGGAGACCCAGTACTTC. The encoded protein is CASSLWSAGMAYRETQYF.

The chain is built from TRBV2 and TRBJ2-1; D is ambiguous. The CDR3 is 11 residues long. CDR1 SNHLY and CDR2 FYNNEI come from the germline V gene. Trimming took 9 bases from V and 7 from J, leaving 10 bases between them. CDR3 coding DNA: TGTGCCAGTTCCCTAATGAATGAGCAGTTCTTC. This sequence encodes CASSLMNEQFF.

V gene TRBV28 combines with J gene TRBJ1-4; 8 bases align to TRBD1. The germline gives CDR1 MDHEN, CDR2 SYDVKM. After removal of 2 bases from V and 4 bases from J, the junction contained 3 bases not matched to a gene. This CDR3 is built from 15 residues. CDR3 in DNA: TGTGCCAGCAGTTTAAGGACAGGGAGTAATGAAAAACTGTTTTTT. Its protein product is CASSLRTGSNEKLFF.

This chain joins TRBV19 and TRBJ1-2; D may be TRBD1 (6 bases). Deletions cut 9 bases from V and 4 bases from J, with 18 bases between. CDR1 is LNHDA and CDR2 is SQIVND in the germline V gene (reference sequence). The CDR3 loop spans 14 amino acids. For the CDR3, the DNA is TGTGCCAGCCGCGAAACAGGGCTCAGCTATGGCTACACCTTC. Its translation: CASRETGLSYGYTF.

The chain combines TRBV29-1 with TRBJ1-1, with D hard to call. CDR3 length equals 14 residues. The V end lost 7 bases, the J end lost 2 bases, and 17 bases lay between the germline ends. The germline V gene has CDR1 SQVTM and CDR2 ANQGSEA. The CDR3 loop is CSDSVAGRNTEAFF. CDR3 coding DNA: TGCAGCGACTCAGTCGCGGGCCGCAACACTGAAGCTTTCTTT.

V and J are TRBV3-1 (or the pseudogene TRBV3-2) and TRBJ1-6; 8 nucleotides line up with TRBD1. The CDR3 runs 17 residues. The J segment lost 10 bases and the V segment lost 0 bases, leaving 11 bases of the junction unmatched. CDR1 and CDR2 from the germline V gene are LGHDT and YNNKEL (reference sequence). In nucleotides, the CDR3 is TGTGCCAGCAGCCAAGACAGGGGGCGCGGGTTATCGTCACCCCTCCACTTT. It specifies CASSQDRGRGLSSPLHF.

This chain connects TRBV7-8 to TRBJ2-3; D may be TRBD2 (5 bases). This CDR3 is 12 amino acids long. V was pared by 7 bases and J by 6 bases, with 11 bases between. Germline V lookup: CDR1 SGHVS, CDR2 FQNEAQ. The CDR3 DNA reads TGTGCCAGCACTGAGAGGGCGGATACGCAGTATTTT. This translates into CASTERADTQYF.

The chain employs TRBV7-9 and TRBJ2-5, with TRBD2 identical over 7 bases. Germline lookup yields CDR1 SEHNR and CDR2 FQNEAQ (reference sequence). Trimming took 5 bases from V and 4 from J; bases not matched to a gene: 13. This CDR3 has 16 residues. The CDR3 DNA reads TGTGCCAGCAGCCTCCGCTCTGGGGGGGTTGGAGAGACCCAGTACTTC. The encoded protein is CASSLRSGGVGETQYF.

The chain employs TRBV6-1 and TRBJ1-6; D may be TRBD1 (5 bases). The CDR3 length is 17 residues. Trimming pared 4 bases from V and 7 bases from J, leaving 20 bases between. Germline assignment: CDR1 MNHNS and CDR2 SASEGT. The CDR3 bases are TGTGCCAGCAGTGCACCTAGTGGCGGGACCGTGAATTCACCCCTCCACTTT. Translated: CASSAPSGGTVNSPLHF.

J is TRBJ1-1 and V is TRBV18, with a possible D match to TRBD1 (5 bases). Germline loops: CDR1 KGHSH, CDR2 LQKENI. Trimming cost V 2 bases and J 2 bases, with 9 bases left between them. The CDR3 has 14 residues. The CDR3, as DNA: TGTGCCAGCTCACCAGCAGGGAAAAACACTGAAGCTTTCTTT. Translating it yields CASSPAGKNTEAFF.

This clone was observed a few times. CDR3 region: CASSLEGLTGVSSGNTIYF. As DNA, the CDR3 is TGTGCCAGCAGCTTAGAGGGCCTAACAGGGGTCTCTTCTGGAAACACCATATATTTT. V usage is TRBV7-8 and J usage is TRBJ1-3; TRBD1 aligns across 7 bases. CDR1 is SGHVS, CDR2 FQNEAQ, per germline. This CDR3 contains 19 residues. The trim removed 1 base at V and 1 base at J, leaving 13 bases unmatched. The variable domain in full, with the rest retrieved from reference TRBV7-8 and TRBJ1-3, is GAGVSQSPRYKVAKRGQDVALRCDPISGHVSLFWYQQALGQGPEFLTYFQNEAQLDKSGLPSDRFFAERPEGSVSTLKIQRTQQEDSAVYLCASSLEGLTGVSSGNTIYFGEGSWLTVV.

The chain uses TRBV7-8 and TRBJ1-5; tentatively, D is TRBD1 (5 bases). Germline V gives CDR1 SGHVS, CDR2 FQNEAQ. Trimming shortened V by 5 bases and J by 9 bases, and 17 bases separated the two germline ends. The CDR3 contains 14 residues. This CDR3 is CASSDTGRGGPQHF. The DNA for the CDR3 is TGTGCCAGCAGCGATACGGGTAGGGGAGGGCCCCAGCATTTT.

This clone was detected only a few times. V and J are TRBV28 and TRBJ1-6; D is possibly TRBD1 (6 bases). V was cut by 6 bases and J by 9 bases, with 15 bases left in between. The CDR3 has 14 residues. Per the germline V gene, CDR1 is MDHEN and CDR2 is SYDVKM. DNA for the CDR3: TGTGCCAGCAGACAGCCCGGGACAATTTCACCCCTCCACTTT. It encodes CASRQPGTISPLHF.

The chain is built from TRBV7-3 and TRBJ2-6; TRBD1 matches 8 bases. The CDR3 extends over 17 amino acids. With V trimmed by 5 bases and J by 0 bases, 6 bases remained unmatched. Per germline, CDR1 SGHTA and CDR2 FQGTGA. CDR3 nucleotide sequence: TGTGCCAGCAGCCCAGGGACAGGCCTCTCTGGGGCCAACGTCCTGACTTTC. Amino acid sequence: CASSPGTGLSGANVLTF.

This chain connects TRBV27 to TRBJ1-2; D may be TRBD1 (6 bases). V dropped 0 bases and J dropped 6 bases, with 14 bases sitting between them. Germline assignment: CDR1 MNHEY and CDR2 SMNVEV (reference sequence). The CDR3 has 15 amino acids. CDR3 amino acids: CASSLSGRGEDGYTF. The CDR3 coding sequence is TGTGCCAGCAGTTTATCGGGCAGGGGCGAGGATGGCTACACCTTC.

The rearrangement links TRBV19 to TRBJ1-5; D is undetermined. Per germline, CDR1 LNHDA and CDR2 SQIVND (reference sequence). The ends were cut back, 3 bases at V and 7 bases at J, with 13 bases in the middle. This CDR3 is built from 14 residues. The CDR3 DNA follows: TGTGCCAGTAGTATTAAGCGGGGAGACCAGCCCCAGCATTTT. Residues: CASSIKRGDQPQHF.

The table lists this clone with a few counts. The chain joins TRBV7-8 to TRBJ2-2, with 7 bases aligning to TRBD1. From germline, CDR1 is SGHVS and CDR2 FQNEAQ. This CDR3 comprises 16 residues. V was pared by 1 base and J by 2 bases, with 4 bases of the junction left unmatched. The CDR3 nucleotides read TGTGCCAGCAGCTTAGTTACAGGGGCAAACACCGGGGAGCTGTTTTTT. Its translation: CASSLVTGANTGELFF.